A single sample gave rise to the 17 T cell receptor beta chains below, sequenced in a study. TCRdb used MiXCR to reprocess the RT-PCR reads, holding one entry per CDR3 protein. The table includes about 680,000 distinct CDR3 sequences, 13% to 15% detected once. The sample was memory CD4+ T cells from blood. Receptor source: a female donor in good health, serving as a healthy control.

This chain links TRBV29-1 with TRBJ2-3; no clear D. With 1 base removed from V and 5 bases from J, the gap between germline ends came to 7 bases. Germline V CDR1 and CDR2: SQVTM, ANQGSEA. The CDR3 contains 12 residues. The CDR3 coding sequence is TGCAGCGTTGAAGTCGTACAAGATACGCAGTATTTT. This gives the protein CSVEVVQDTQYF.

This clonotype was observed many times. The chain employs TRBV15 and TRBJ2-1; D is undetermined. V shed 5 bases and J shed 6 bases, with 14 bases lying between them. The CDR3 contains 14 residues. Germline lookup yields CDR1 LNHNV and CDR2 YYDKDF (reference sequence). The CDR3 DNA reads TGTGCCACCAGCGGATACTCCAGGAGCAATGAGCAGTTCTTC. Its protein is CATSGYSRSNEQFF. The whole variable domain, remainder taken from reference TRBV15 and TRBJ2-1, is DAMVIQNPRYQVTQFGKPVTLSCSQTLNHNVMYWYQQKSSQAPKLLFHYYDKDFNNEADTPDNFQSRRPNTSFCFLDIRSPGLGDTAMYLCATSGYSRSNEQFFGPGTRLTVL.

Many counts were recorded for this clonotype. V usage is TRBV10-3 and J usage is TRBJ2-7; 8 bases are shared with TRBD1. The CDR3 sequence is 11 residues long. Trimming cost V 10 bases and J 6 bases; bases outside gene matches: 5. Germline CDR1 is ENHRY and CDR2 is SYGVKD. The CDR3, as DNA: TGTGCCACCTCAGGGGGCGGCGAGCAGTACTTC. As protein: CATSGGGEQYF.

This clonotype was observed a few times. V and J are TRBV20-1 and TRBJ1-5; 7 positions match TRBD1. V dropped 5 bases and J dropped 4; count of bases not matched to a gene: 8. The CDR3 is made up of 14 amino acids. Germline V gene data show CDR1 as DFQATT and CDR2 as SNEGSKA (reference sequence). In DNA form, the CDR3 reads TGCAGTGCTTTACCGACAGGGAGGAATCAGCCCCAGCATTTT. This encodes CSALPTGRNQPQHF.

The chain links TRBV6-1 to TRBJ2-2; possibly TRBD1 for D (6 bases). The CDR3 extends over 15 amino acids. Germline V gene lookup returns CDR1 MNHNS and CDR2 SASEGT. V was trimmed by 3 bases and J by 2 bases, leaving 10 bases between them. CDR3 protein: CASSEGQSNTGELFF. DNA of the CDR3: TGTGCCAGCAGTGAGGGACAATCCAACACCGGGGAGCTGTTTTTT.

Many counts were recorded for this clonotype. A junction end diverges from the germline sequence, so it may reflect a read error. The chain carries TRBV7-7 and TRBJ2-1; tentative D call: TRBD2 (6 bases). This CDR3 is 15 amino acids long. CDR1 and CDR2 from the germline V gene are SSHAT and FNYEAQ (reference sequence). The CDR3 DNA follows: TGTGCTAGCAGCTTAGGTCTAGCGACCCACAATGAGCAGTTCTTC. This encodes CASSLGLATHNEQFF. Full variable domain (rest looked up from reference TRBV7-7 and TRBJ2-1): GAGVSQSPRYKVTKRGQDVTLRCDPISSHATLYWYQQALGQGPEFLTYFNYEAQPDKSGLPSDRFSAERPEGSISTLTIQRTEQRDSAMYRCASSLGLATHNEQFFGPGTRLTVL.

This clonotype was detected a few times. This chain's CDR3 is CATMVGTNTGELFF. CDR3 in DNA: TGTGCCACCATGGTGGGCACGAACACCGGGGAGCTGTTTTTT. The rearrangement joins TRBV24-1 to TRBJ2-2, with D hard to call. Trimming took off 8 bases at V and 0 bases at J, with 9 bases between the two ends. This CDR3 has 14 amino acids. Germline V gives CDR1 KGHDR, CDR2 SFDVKD.

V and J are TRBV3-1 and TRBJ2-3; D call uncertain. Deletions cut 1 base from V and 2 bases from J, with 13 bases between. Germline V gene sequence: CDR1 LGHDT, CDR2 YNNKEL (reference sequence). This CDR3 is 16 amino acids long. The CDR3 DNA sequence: TGTGCCAGCAGCCAAGGGTTGTCTAGACCCACAGATACGCAGTATTTT. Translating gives CASSQGLSRPTDTQYF.

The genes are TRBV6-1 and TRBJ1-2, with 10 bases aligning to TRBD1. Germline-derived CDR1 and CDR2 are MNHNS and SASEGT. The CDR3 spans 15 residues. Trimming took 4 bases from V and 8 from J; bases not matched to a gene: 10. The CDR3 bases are TGTGCCAGCAGTGGCAGCCCAGGACAGGGGGAGGGCTACACCTTC. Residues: CASSGSPGQGEGYTF.

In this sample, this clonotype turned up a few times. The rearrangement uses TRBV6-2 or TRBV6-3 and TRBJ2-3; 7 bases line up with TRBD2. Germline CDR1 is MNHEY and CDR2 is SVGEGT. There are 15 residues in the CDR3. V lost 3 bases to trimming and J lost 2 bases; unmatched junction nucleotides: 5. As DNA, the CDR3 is TGTGCCAGCAGTTATCGGAGCGGGACCACAGATACGCAGTATTTT. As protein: CASSYRSGTTDTQYF.

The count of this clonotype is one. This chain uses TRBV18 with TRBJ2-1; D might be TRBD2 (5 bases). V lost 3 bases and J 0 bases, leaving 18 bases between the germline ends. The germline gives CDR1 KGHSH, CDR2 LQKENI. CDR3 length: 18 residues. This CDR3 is CASSPPGTGVDSYNEQFF. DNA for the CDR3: TGTGCCAGCTCACCCCCGGGAACGGGTGTTGACTCCTACAATGAGCAGTTCTTC.

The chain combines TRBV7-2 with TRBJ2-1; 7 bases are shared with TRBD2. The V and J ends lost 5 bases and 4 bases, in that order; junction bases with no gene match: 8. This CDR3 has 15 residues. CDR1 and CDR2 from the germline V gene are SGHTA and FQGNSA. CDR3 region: CASSPNFGGYNEQFF. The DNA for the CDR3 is TGTGCCAGCAGCCCAAACTTCGGGGGGTACAATGAGCAGTTCTTC. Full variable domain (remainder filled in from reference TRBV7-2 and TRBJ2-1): GAGVSQSPSNKVTEKGKDVELRCDPISGHTALYWYRQSLGQGLEFLIYFQGNSAPDKSGLPSDRFSAERTGGSVSTLTIQRTQQEDSAVYLCASSPNFGGYNEQFFGPGTRLTVL.

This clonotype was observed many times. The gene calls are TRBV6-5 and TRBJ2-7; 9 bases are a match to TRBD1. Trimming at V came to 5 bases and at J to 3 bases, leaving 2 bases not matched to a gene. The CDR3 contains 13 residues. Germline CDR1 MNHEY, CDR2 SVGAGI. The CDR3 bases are TGTGCCAGCAGTCGGACAGGGGACTACGAGCAGTACTTC. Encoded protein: CASSRTGDYEQYF.

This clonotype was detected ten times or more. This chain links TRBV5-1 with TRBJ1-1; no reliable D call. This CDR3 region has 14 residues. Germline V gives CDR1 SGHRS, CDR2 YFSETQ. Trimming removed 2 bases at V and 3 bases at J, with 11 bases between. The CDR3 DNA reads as TGCGCCAGCAGCTTCCTAAATCGGGACACTGAAGCTTTCTTT. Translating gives CASSFLNRDTEAFF.

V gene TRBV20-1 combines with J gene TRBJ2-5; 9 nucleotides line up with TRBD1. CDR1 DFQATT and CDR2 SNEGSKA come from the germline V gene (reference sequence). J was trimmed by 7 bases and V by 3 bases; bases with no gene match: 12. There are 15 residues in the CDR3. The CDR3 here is CSARIQGASIGTQYF. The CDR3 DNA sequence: TGCAGTGCTAGGATACAGGGGGCTAGTATCGGGACCCAGTACTTC.

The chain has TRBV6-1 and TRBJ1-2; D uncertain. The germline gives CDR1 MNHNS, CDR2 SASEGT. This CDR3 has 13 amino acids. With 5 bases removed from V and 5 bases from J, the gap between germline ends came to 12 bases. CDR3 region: CASSFSPKYGYTF. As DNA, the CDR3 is TGTGCCAGCAGTTTCTCCCCGAAATATGGCTACACCTTC.

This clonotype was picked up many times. The CDR3 here is CSAPLTSGRAYEQYF. DNA for the CDR3: TGCAGTGCTCCCCTGACTAGCGGGAGGGCCTACGAGCAGTACTTC. The V and J genes are TRBV20-1 and TRBJ2-7; 14 bases fit TRBD2. CDR1 and CDR2 (germline): DFQATT, SNEGSKA (reference sequence). The CDR3 spans 15 residues. Unmatched junction bases numbered 5, after V lost 5 bases and J lost 2 bases.